The text below deals with one TCR beta chain. Its antigen is as yet unknown. The data were taken from a study of STAT5B mutations in CD4+ large granular lymphocyte leukemia. Whole-study context: The CDR3 'QG' motif was associated with a particular HLA allele among healthy donors. Study observations and caveats: Data were not HLA-matched across samples. TRBV06-family usage was enriched in top patient clones (8/27) versus controls (2/35). Roughly a quarter of private leukemic clonotypes occurred rarely in other patients' non-leukemic repertoires.

Produced via immunoSEQ multiplex PCR; TCRdb's table is partial and in-frame only. The repertoire holds 35,000 to 40,000 clones, about 81% seen once, with less than 0.7% in the top ten. Germline CDR1 reads SGHNT; CDR2 reads YYREEE (reference sequence). The V gene end was trimmed by 1 base and the J gene end by 9 bases; junction bases not matched to a gene: 5. The CDR3 runs to 14 residues. What was sequenced was CD4+ T cells from blood buffy coats. This clonotype originated in a human donor in good health. This chain uses TRBV5-4 with TRBJ2-1, with 9 bases matching TRBD2. The CDR3 nucleotides read TGTGCCAGCAGCTTGTCTAGCGGGATAGGTGAGCAGTTCTTC. Encoded protein: CASSLSSGIGEQFF.